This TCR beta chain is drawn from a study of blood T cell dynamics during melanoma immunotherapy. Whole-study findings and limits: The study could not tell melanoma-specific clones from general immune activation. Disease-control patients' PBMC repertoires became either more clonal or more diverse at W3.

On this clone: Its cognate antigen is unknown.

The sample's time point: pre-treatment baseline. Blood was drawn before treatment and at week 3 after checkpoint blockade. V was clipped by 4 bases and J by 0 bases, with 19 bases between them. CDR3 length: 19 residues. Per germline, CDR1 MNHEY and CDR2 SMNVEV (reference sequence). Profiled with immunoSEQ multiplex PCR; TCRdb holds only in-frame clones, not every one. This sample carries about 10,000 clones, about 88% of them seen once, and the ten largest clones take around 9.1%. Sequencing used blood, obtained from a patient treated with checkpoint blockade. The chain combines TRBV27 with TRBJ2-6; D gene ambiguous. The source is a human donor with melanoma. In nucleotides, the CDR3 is TGTGCCAGCAGTTCGGTATGGGCGGAGATGAGCTCTGGGGCCAACGTCCTGACTTTC. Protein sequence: CASSSVWAEMSSGANVLTF. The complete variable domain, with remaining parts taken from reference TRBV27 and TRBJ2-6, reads EAQVTQNPRYLITVTGKKLTVTCSQNMNHEYMSWYRQDPGLGLRQIYYSMNVEVTDKGDVPEGYKVSRKEKRNFPLILESPSPNQTSLYFCASSSVWAEMSSGANVLTFGAGSRLTVL.